The clone carrying this TCR beta chain was observed many times. Followed over time, Seattle patients had been enrolled while infection was active. V gave up 2 bases and J gave up 10 bases, with 15 bases separating them. The CDR3 consists of 15 residues. Germline V gene sequence: CDR1 SNHLY, CDR2 FYNNEI. This record belongs to a study of blood T cell repertoires in COVID-19. Study as a whole: Acute and convalescent COVID-19 specimens originated in the United States, Italy and Spain. Sources were T cells, B-cell-depleted T cells, or PBMCs; the material itself was cDNA or gDNA.

Source study methods: How many nucleated cells were present was estimated from reference gene primer amplification. Measured with immunoSEQ multiplex PCR; TCRdb has only the in-frame clones, and not every one. That table gives V, J and clone size, and the DNA gave D and trimming. This table holds 200,000 to 250,000 clones, 70% to 90% found once. The sample was peripheral blood. The V gene is TRBV2, the J gene TRBJ1-6; a possible D gene is TRBD1 (6 bases). The TCR originated in a man aged 45-60 years with COVID-19, enrolled during active disease. The CDR3 bases are TGTGCCAGCAGTGAAAGGAGGGGGGGAGGATCACCCCTCCACTTT. Amino acid sequence: CASSERRGGGSPLHF.